This TCR beta chain was captured in a study of somatic mutations in cytotoxic T cells in rheumatoid arthritis. TCRdb's table, derived via immunoSEQ multiplex PCR, lists solely in-frame clones and lacks some. The table includes 16,000 or so clones, about 74% detected once. This sequence was found in an adult with rheumatoid arthritis. Sequenced material: CD8+ T cells sorted from blood.

CDR3 in DNA: TGTGCCAGTAGTCCCCCGGCGGATAACTATGGCTACACCTTC. This gives the protein CASSPPADNYGYTF. The rearrangement uses TRBV19 and TRBJ1-2; D uncertain. V lost 5 bases and J 1 base, leaving 11 bases between the germline ends. CDR1 is LNHDA, CDR2 SQIVND, per germline (reference sequence). There are 14 residues in the CDR3.